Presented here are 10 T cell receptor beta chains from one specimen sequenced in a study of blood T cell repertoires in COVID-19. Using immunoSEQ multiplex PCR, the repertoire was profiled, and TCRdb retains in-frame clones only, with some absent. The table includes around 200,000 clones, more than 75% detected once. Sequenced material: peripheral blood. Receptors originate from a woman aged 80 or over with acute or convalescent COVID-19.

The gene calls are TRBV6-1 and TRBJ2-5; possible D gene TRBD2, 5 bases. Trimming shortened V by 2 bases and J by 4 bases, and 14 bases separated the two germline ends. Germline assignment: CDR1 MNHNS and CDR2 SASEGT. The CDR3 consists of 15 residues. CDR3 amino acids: CASSENFFEGETQYF. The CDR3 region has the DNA TGTGCCAGCAGTGAAAATTTTTTTGAGGGAGAGACCCAGTACTTC.

CDR3 bases: TGTGCCAGCAGCGAAGGGACAGCTGGGCTCATGCTAGAAGCTTTCTTT. Translating it yields CASSEGTAGLMLEAFF. This chain uses TRBV5-4 with TRBJ1-1; 7 bases map to TRBD1. Germline CDR1 SGHNT, CDR2 YYREEE (reference sequence). The CDR3 loop spans 16 amino acids. J lost 8 bases, V lost 4 bases, and 17 bases had no gene match.

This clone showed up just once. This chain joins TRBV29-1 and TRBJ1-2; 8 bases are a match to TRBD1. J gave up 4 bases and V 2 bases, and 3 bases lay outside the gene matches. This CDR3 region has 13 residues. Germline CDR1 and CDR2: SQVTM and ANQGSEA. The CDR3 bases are TGCAGCGTTGAATCAGGGGGCCCCTATGGCTACACCTTC. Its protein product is CSVESGGPYGYTF.

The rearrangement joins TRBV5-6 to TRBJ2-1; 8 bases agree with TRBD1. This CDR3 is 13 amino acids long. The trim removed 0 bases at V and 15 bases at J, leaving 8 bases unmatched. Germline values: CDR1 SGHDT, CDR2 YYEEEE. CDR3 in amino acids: CASSLDSDRVGFF. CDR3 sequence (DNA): TGTGCCAGCAGCTTGGATTCGGACAGGGTTGGGTTCTTC.

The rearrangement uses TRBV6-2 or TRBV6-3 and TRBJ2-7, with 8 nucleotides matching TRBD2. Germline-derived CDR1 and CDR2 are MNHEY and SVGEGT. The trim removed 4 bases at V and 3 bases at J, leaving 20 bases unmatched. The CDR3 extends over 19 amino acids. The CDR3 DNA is TGTGCCAGCAGTTGCCCCCGCCGCTTGGCCAGCGGGAGCTGCTACGAGCAGTACTTC. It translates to CASSCPRRLASGSCYEQYF.

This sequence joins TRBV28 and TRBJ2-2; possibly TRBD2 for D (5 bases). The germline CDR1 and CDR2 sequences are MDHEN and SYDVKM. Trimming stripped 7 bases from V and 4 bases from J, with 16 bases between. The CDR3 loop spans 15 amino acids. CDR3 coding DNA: TGTGCCAGCATTGCTTCGGGATCCGGCACCGGGGAGCTGTTTTTT. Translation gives CASIASGSGTGELFF.

The CDR3 loop is CASSLLAATNGYTF. The CDR3 DNA reads as TGCGCCAGCAGCTTGCTGGCCGCCACCAATGGCTACACCTTC. This chain joins TRBV5-1 and TRBJ1-2; D not resolved. V was pared by 1 base and J by 6 bases, with 13 bases between. The CDR3 consists of 14 residues. Germline CDR1 and CDR2: SGHRS and YFSETQ.

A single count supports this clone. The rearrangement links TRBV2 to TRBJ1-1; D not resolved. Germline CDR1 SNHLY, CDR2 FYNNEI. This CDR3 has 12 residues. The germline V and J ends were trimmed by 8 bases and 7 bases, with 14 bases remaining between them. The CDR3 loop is CASGLVQIEAFF. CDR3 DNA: TGTGCCAGCGGCCTCGTCCAGATTGAAGCTTTCTTT. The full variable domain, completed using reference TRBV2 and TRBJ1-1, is EPEVTQTPSHQVTQMGQEVILRCVPISNHLYFYWYRQILGQKVEFLVSFYNNEISEKSEIFDDQFSVERPDGSNFTLKIRSTKLEDSAMYFCASGLVQIEAFFGQGTRLTVV.

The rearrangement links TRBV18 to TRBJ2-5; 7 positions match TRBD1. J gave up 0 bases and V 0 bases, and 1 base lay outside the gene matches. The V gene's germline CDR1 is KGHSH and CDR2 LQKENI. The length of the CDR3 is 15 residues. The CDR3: CASSPPGQHQETQYF. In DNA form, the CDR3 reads TGTGCCAGCTCACCACCGGGACAGCACCAAGAGACCCAGTACTTC.

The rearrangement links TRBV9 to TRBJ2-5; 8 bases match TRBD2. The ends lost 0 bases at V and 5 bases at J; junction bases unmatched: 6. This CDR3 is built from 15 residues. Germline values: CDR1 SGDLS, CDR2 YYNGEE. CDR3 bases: TGTGCCAGCAGCGTAGCGGGAGGGCCCCGGGAGACCCAGTACTTC. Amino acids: CASSVAGGPRETQYF.